The TCR beta chain under discussion was sequenced for a study of regulatory T cells in long-lasting Graves disease. About the research overall: Persistent Graves' disease meant over 5 years of antithyroid drugs with positive TSH receptor antibodies.

In building TCR beta libraries, iRepertoire HTBI primers were used together with Arm-PCR of CDR3 regions. MiXCR, run by TCRdb on the multiplex PCR reads, gives a single entry per CDR3 protein. The sample yields 400,000 to 500,000 distinct CDR3 sequences, roughly 20% seen once. Trimming pared 4 bases from V and 1 base from J, leaving 10 bases between. Germline-derived CDR1 and CDR2 are ENHRY and SYGVKD. The CDR3 has 14 amino acids. Described time point: persistent/refractory GD, antithyroid drugs over 5 years with positive TRAb. PBMC-extracted RNA yielded the TCR library. Source: peripheral blood mononuclear cells (PBMCs), taken when the disease was refractory, from a patient treated with antithyroid drugs. The chain joins TRBV10-3 to TRBJ1-1, with D unresolved. The receptor comes from a female donor with Graves disease. CDR3 sequence: CAISVDRPNTEAFF. The CDR3 DNA follows: TGTGCCATCAGTGTCGACCGCCCGAACACTGAAGCTTTCTTT.